Shown below are 9 T cell receptor beta chains from a single sample sequenced in a study of PD-L1 blockade in urothelial cancer. Sequencing was performed with immunoSEQ multiplex PCR; in TCRdb, only in-frame clones are kept and a portion is missing. Of about 46,000 clones listed, 70% to 85% are singletons. Time point specified: peripheral blood 6 weeks after treatment start. The sample was PBMCs, taken around atezolizumab (anti-PD-L1) treatment. Source of these receptors: a man over 45 with urothelial cancer.

The J gene is TRBJ2-5, the V gene TRBV29-1; 7 bases match TRBD2. Germline values: CDR1 SQVTM, CDR2 ANQGSEA. The CDR3 is 12 residues long. V lost 4 bases, J lost 1 base, and 0 bases stayed unmatched. The CDR3 reads CSVGGGQETQYF. The DNA for the CDR3 is TGCAGCGTTGGCGGGGGCCAAGAGACCCAGTACTTC.

CDR3 bases: TGTGCCAGCAGTCTCCAGGGAGGGAACACCGGGGAGCTGTTTTTT. Translating gives CASSLQGGNTGELFF. The gene calls are TRBV6-5 and TRBJ2-2, with D maybe TRBD2 (6 bases). There are 15 residues in the CDR3. Looked up from germline, CDR1 is MNHEY and CDR2 is SVGAGI. V dropped 5 bases and J dropped 1 base, with 11 bases sitting between them.

The V gene is TRBV19, the J gene TRBJ2-5; 11 nucleotides agree with TRBD1. Germline V gene sequence: CDR1 LNHDA, CDR2 SQIVND (reference sequence). CDR3 size: 17 residues. V gave up 5 bases and J gave up 5 bases; unmatched junction bases: 13. The CDR3 coding sequence is TGTGCCAGTAGTCACGGGACAGGGGGGGGCCCATTGGAGACCCAGTACTTC. Amino acids: CASSHGTGGGPLETQYF.

The chain employs TRBV14 and TRBJ2-5, with TRBD2 identical over 9 bases. The CDR3 has 16 residues. V lost 8 bases to trimming and J lost 5 bases; unmatched junction nucleotides: 15. CDR1 SGHDN and CDR2 FVKESK come from the germline V gene. The CDR3 DNA sequence: TGTGCCAGCTCCGACAGTCTAGCGGGGAGAGTGGAGACCCAGTACTTC. Protein product: CASSDSLAGRVETQYF.

By frequency in the sample, this clone is medium-sized. The gene calls are TRBV30 and TRBJ2-7; 7 bases match TRBD1. CDR1 is GTSNPN, CDR2 SVGIG, per germline (reference sequence). The CDR3 is made up of 14 amino acids. V lost 5 bases and J lost 0; bases outside the gene matches: 7. The CDR3 loop is CAWRGQDFSYEQYF. The CDR3 bases are TGTGCCTGGCGAGGACAGGACTTCTCCTACGAGCAGTACTTC.

The J gene is TRBJ1-6, the V gene TRBV7-6; 8 bases are a match to TRBD1. Germline V gene data show CDR1 as SGHVS and CDR2 as FNYEAQ. CDR3 length: 16 amino acids. The ends lost 0 bases at V and 8 bases at J; junction bases unmatched: 6. The CDR3 DNA reads as TGTGCCAGCAGCTTAGCGCCGCGGACAGGGTATTCACCCCTCCACTTT. Translation gives CASSLAPRTGYSPLHF. Full variable domain (rest looked up from reference TRBV7-6 and TRBJ1-6): GAGVSQSPRYKVTKRGQDVALRCDPISGHVSLYWYRQALGQGPEFLTYFNYEAQQDKSGLPNDRFSAERPEGSISTLTIQRTEQRDSAMYRCASSLAPRTGYSPLHFGNGTRLTVT.

The chain combines TRBV4-1 with TRBJ2-3, with 10 nucleotides matching TRBD1. The CDR3 covers 16 residues. Germline CDR1 and CDR2: MGHRA and YSYEKL. V was pared by 5 bases and J by 4 bases, with 9 bases of the junction left unmatched. CDR3 in DNA: TGCGCCAGCAGCACCCGGACAGGGGGAGGCTCAGATACGCAGTATTTT. Protein sequence: CASSTRTGGGSDTQYF.

This chain uses TRBV9 with TRBJ2-2; 9 nucleotides agree with TRBD1. Germline loops: CDR1 SGDLS, CDR2 YYNGEE. This CDR3 is built from 15 residues. The J segment lost 5 bases and the V segment lost 2 bases, leaving 4 bases of the junction unmatched. CDR3 in amino acids: CASSVRTGETGELFF. In DNA, the CDR3 is TGTGCCAGCAGCGTTAGGACAGGGGAGACCGGGGAGCTGTTTTTT.

This chain uses TRBV25-1 with TRBJ2-5, with D tentatively TRBD2 (6 bases). Trimming cost V 2 bases and J 3 bases, with 7 bases left between them. This CDR3 is 13 amino acids long. Germline CDR1 is MGHDK and CDR2 is SYGVNS. CDR3 sequence (DNA): TGTGCCAGCAGTGAAGGAGGGGAAGAGACCCAGTACTTC. It specifies CASSEGGEETQYF.